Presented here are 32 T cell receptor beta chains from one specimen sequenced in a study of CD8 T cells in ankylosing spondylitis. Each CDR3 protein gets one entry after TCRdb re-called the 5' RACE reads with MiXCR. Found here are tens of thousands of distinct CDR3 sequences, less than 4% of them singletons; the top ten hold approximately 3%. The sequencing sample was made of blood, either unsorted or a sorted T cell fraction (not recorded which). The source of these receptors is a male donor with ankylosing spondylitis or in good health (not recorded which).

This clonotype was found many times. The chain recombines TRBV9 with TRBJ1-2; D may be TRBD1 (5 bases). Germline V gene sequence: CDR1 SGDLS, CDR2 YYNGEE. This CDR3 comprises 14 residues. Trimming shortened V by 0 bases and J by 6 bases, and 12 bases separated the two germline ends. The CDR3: CASSVVGELDGYTF. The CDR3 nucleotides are TGTGCCAGCAGCGTAGTAGGGGAGCTCGATGGCTACACCTTC.

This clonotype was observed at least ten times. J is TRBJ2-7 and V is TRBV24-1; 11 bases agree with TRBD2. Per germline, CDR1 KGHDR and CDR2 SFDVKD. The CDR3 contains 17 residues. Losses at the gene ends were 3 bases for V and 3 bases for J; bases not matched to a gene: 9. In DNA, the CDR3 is TGTGCCACCAGTGATCCCCAGACTAGCGGGGCGTACTACGAGCAGTACGTC. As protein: CATSDPQTSGAYYEQYV.

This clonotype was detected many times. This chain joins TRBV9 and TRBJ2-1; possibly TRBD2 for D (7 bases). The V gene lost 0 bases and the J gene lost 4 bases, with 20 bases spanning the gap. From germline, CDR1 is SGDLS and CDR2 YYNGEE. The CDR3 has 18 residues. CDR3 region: CASSVASLAGAGYNEQFF. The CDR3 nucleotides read TGTGCCAGCAGCGTAGCGTCTTTGGCGGGGGCCGGGTACAATGAGCAGTTCTTC.

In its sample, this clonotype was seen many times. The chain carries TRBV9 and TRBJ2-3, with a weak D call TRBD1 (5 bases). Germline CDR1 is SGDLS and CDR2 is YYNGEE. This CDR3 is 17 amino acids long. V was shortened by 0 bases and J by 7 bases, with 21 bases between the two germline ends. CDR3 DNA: TGTGCCAGCAGCGTAGATTCCCTTCAAGGGGTTTTAAATACGCAGTATTTT. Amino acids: CASSVDSLQGVLNTQYF. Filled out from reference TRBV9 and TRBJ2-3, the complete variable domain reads DSGVTQTPKHLITATGQRVTLRCSPRSGDLSVYWYQQSLDQGLQFLIQYYNGEERAKGNILERFSAQQFPDLHSELNLSSLELGDSALYFCASSVDSLQGVLNTQYFGPGTRLTVL.

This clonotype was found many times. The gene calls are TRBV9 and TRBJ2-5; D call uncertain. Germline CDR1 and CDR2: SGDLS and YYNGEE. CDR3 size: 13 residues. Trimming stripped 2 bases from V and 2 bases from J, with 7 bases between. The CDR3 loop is CASSVAQQETQYF. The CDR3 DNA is TGTGCCAGCAGCGTCGCACAGCAAGAGACCCAGTACTTC.

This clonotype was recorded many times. This chain's CDR3 is CASSVGPSQPQHF. The CDR3 region has the DNA TGTGCCAGCAGCGTCGGACCTTCACAGCCCCAGCATTTT. The chain couples TRBV9 to TRBJ1-5; D is unresolved. V shed 2 bases and J shed 7 bases, with 10 bases lying between them. CDR1 SGDLS and CDR2 YYNGEE come from the germline V gene. CDR3 length: 13 residues. Combining the CDR3 with reference TRBV9 and TRBJ1-5 gives the whole variable domain DSGVTQTPKHLITATGQRVTLRCSPRSGDLSVYWYQQSLDQGLQFLIQYYNGEERAKGNILERFSAQQFPDLHSELNLSSLELGDSALYFCASSVGPSQPQHFGDGTRLSIL.

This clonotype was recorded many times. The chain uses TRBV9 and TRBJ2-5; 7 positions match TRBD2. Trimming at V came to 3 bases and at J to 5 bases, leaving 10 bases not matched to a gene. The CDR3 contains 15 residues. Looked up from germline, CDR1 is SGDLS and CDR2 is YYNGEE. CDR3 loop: CASSEQAGQTETQYF. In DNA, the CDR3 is TGTGCCAGCAGCGAGCAAGCGGGGCAGACGGAGACCCAGTACTTC.

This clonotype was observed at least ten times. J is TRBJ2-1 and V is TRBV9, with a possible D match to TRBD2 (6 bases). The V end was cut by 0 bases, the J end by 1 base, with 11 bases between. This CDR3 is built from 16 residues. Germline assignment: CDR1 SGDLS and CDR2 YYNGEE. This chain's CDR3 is CASSVAGRGSYNEQFF. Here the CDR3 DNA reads TGTGCCAGCAGCGTAGCCGGGAGAGGGTCCTACAATGAGCAGTTCTTC.

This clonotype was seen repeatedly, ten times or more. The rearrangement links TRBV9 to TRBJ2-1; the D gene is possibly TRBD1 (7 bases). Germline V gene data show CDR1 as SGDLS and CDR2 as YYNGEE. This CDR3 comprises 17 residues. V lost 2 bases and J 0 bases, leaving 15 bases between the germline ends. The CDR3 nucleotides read TGTGCCAGCAGCGTGGGACTGACAGGGAGCTCCTACAATGAGCAGTTCTTC. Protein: CASSVGLTGSSYNEQFF.

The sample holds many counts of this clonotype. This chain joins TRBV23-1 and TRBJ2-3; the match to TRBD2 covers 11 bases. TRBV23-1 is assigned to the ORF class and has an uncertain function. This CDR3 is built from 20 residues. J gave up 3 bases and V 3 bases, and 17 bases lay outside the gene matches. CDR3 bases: TGCGCCAGCAGTCATGCCGGGACTAGCGGTACCCAGATGGGGACAGATACGCAGTATTTT. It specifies CASSHAGTSGTQMGTDTQYF.

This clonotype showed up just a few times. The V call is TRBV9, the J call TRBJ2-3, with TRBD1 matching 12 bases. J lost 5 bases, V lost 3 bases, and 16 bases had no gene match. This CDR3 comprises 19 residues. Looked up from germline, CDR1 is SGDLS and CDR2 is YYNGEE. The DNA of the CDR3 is TGTGCCAGCAGCGAAGCCCACCCGGGGGGGACAGGGGGCAGAGATACGCAGTATTTT. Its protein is CASSEAHPGGTGGRDTQYF.

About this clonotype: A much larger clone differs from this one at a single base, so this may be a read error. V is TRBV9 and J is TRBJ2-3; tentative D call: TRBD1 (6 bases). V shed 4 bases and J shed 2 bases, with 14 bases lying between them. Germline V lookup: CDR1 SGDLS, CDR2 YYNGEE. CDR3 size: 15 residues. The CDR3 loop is CASSPRTDDTDTQYF. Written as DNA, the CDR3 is TGTGCCAGCAGCCCCCGGACAGATGACACAGATACGCAGTATTTT. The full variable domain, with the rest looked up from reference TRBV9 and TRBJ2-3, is DSGVTQTPKHLITATGQRVTLRCSPRSGDLSVYWYQQSLDQGLQFLIQYYNGEERAKGNILERFSAQQFPDLHSELNLSSLELGDSALYFCASSPRTDDTDTQYFGPGTRLTVL.

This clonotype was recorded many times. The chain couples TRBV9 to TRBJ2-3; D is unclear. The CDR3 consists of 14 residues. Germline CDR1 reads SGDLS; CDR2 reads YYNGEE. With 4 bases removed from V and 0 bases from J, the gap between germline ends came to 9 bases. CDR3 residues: CASSQRWSTDTQYF. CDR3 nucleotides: TGTGCCAGCAGCCAAAGGTGGAGCACAGATACGCAGTATTTT. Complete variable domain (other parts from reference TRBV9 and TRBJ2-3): DSGVTQTPKHLITATGQRVTLRCSPRSGDLSVYWYQQSLDQGLQFLIQYYNGEERAKGNILERFSAQQFPDLHSELNLSSLELGDSALYFCASSQRWSTDTQYFGPGTRLTVL.

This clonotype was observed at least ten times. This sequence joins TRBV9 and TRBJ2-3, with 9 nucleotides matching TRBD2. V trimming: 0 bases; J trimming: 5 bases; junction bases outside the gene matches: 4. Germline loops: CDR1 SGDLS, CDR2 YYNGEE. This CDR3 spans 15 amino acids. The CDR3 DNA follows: TGTGCCAGCAGCGTAGTAGCGGGAGTTTTAGATACGCAGTATTTT. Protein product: CASSVVAGVLDTQYF.

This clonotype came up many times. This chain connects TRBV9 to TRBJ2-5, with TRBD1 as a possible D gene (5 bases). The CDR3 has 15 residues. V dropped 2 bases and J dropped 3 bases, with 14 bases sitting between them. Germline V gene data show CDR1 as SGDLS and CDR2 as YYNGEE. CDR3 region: CASSVLGREEETQYF. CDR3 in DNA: TGTGCCAGCAGCGTCTTAGGCAGGGAAGAAGAGACCCAGTACTTC.

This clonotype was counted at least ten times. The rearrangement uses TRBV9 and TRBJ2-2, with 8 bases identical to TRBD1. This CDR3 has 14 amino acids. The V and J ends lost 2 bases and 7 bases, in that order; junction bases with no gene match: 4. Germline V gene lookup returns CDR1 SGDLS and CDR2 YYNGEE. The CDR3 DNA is TGTGCCAGCAGCGTCGGACAGGGTCACGGGGAGCTGTTTTTT. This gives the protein CASSVGQGHGELFF.

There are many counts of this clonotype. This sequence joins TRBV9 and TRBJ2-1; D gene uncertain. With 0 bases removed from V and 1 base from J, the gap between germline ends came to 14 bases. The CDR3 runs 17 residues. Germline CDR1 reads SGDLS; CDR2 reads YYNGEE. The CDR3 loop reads CASSVGPLTGSYNEQFF. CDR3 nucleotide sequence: TGTGCCAGCAGCGTAGGGCCCTTGACCGGGTCCTACAATGAGCAGTTCTTC.

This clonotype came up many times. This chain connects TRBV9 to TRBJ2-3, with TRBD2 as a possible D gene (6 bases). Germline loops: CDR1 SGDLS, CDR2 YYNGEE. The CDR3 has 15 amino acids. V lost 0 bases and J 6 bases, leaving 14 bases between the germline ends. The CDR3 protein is CASSVASLAGDTQYF. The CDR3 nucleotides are TGTGCCAGCAGCGTAGCTTCACTAGCAGGGGATACGCAGTATTTT. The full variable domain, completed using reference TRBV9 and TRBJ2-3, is DSGVTQTPKHLITATGQRVTLRCSPRSGDLSVYWYQQSLDQGLQFLIQYYNGEERAKGNILERFSAQQFPDLHSELNLSSLELGDSALYFCASSVASLAGDTQYFGPGTRLTVL.

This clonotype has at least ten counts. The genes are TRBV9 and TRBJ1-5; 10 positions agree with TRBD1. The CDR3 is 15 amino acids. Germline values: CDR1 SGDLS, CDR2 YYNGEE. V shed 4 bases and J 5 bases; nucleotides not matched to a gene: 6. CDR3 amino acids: CASSLGQGLDQPQHF. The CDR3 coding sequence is TGTGCCAGCAGCCTGGGACAGGGGCTGGATCAGCCCCAGCATTTT.

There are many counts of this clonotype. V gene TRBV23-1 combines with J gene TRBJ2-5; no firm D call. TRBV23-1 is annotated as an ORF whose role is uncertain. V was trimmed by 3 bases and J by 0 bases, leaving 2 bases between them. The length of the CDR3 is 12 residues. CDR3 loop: CASSQDQETQYF. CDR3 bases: TGCGCCAGCAGTCAGGACCAAGAGACCCAGTACTTC.

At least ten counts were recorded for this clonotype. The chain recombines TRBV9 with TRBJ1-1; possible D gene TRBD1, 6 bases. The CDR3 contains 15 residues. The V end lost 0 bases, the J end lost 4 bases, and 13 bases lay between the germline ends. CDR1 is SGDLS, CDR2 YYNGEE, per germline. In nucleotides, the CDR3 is TGTGCCAGCAGCGTAGCCCCCAGGGGTGGCACTGAAGCTTTCTTT. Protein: CASSVAPRGGTEAFF.

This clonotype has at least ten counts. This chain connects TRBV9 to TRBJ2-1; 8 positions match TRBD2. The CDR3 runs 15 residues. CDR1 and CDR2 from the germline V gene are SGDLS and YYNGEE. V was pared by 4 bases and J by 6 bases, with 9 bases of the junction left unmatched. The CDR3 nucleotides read TGTGCCAGCAGCCGGAGCGGGAGCTCACTCAATGAGCAGTTCTTC. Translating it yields CASSRSGSSLNEQFF.

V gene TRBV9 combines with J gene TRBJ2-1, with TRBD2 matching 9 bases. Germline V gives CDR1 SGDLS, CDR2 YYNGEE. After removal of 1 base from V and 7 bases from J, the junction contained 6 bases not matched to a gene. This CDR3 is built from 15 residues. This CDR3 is CASSVLAGGLNEQFF. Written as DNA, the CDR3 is TGTGCCAGCAGCGTACTGGCGGGAGGGTTAAATGAGCAGTTCTTC.

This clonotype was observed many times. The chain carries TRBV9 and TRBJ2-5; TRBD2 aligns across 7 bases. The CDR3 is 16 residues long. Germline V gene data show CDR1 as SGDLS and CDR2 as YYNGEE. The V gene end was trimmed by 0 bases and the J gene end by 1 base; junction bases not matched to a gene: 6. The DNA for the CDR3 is TGTGCCAGCAGCGTAGTGGGGGGGGGTTCCCAAGAGACCCAGTACTTC. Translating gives CASSVVGGGSQETQYF.

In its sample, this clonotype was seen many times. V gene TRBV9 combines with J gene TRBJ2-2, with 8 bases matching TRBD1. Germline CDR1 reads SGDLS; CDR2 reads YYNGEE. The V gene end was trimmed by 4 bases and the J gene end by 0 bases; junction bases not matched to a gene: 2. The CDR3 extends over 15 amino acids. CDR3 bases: TGTGCCAGCAGCTCAGGGGGCGCGAACACCGGGGAGCTGTTTTTT. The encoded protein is CASSSGGANTGELFF.

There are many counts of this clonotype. DNA of the CDR3: TGTGCCAGCAGCGCCGGACAGTCCAATCAGCCCCAGCATTTT. Protein product: CASSAGQSNQPQHF. The genes are TRBV9 and TRBJ1-5, with D possibly being TRBD1 (6 bases). The CDR3 runs to 14 residues. The germline V gene encodes CDR1 SGDLS and CDR2 YYNGEE. The V gene lost 3 bases and the J gene lost 3 bases, with 10 bases spanning the gap.

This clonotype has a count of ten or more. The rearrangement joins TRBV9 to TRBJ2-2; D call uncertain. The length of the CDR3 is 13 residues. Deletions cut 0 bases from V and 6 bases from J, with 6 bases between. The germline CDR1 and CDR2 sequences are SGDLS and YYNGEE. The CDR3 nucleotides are TGTGCCAGCAGCGTAGGAATGGCCGGGGAGCTGTTTTTT. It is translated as CASSVGMAGELFF.

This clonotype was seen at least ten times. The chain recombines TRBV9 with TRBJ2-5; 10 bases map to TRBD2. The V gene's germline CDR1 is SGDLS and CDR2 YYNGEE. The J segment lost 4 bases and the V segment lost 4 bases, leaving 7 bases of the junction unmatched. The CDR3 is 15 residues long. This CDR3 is CASSQSSGSSETQYF. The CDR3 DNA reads TGTGCCAGCAGCCAATCTAGCGGGAGTTCAGAGACCCAGTACTTC.

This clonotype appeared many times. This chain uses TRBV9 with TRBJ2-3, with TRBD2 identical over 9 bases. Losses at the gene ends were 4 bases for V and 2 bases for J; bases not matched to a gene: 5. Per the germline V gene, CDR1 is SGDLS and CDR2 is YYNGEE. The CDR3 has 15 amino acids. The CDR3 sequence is CASSTIAGATDTQYF. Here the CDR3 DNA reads TGTGCCAGCAGCACCATAGCGGGGGCCACAGATACGCAGTATTTT.

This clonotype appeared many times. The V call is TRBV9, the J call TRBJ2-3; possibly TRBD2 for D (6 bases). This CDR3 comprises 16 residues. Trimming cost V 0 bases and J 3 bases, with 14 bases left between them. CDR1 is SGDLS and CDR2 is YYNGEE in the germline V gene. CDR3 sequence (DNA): TGTGCCAGCAGCGTAGGTCCCCGCGGGGTTACAGATACGCAGTATTTT. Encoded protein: CASSVGPRGVTDTQYF.

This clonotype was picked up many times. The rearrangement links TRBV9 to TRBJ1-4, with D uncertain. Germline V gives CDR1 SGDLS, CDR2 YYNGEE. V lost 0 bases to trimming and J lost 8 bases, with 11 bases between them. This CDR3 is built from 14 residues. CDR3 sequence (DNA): TGTGCCAGCAGCGTAGGTGGTATTGGGGAAAAACTGTTTTTT. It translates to CASSVGGIGEKLFF.

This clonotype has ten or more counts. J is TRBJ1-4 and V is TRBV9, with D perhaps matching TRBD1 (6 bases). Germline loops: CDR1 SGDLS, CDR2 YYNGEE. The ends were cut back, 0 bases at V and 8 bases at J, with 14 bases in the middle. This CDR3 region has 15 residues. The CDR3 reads CASSVAPDSGEKLFF. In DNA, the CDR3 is TGTGCCAGCAGCGTAGCTCCGGACAGCGGGGAAAAACTGTTTTTT.